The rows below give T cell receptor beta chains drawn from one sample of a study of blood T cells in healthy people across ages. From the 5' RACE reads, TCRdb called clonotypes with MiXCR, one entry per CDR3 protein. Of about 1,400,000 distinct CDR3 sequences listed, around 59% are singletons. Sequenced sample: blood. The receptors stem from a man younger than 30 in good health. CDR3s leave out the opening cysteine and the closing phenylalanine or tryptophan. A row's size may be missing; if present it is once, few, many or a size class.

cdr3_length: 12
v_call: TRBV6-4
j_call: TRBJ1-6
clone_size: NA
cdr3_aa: ASRDRDRGGPLH

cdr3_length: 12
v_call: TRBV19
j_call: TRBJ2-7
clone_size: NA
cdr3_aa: ASSIGGTPYEQY

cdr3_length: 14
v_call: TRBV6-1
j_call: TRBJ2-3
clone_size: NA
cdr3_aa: ASSAQGEAHTDTQY

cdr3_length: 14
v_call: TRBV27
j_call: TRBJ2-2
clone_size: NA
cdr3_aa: ASSFISAGGHWELF

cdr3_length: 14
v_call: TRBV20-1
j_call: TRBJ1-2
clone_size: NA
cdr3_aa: SAPVEIQGHNYGYT

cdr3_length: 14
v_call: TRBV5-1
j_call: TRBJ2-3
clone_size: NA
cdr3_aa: ASSSDSISSTDTQY

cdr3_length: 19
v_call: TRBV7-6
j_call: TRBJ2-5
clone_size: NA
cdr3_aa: ASSLEPMSSGGARDQETQY

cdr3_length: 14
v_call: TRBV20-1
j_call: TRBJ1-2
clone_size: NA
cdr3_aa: SARSYTETVGYGYT

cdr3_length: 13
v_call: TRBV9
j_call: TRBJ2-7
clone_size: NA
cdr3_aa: ASSVDYGTVNEQY

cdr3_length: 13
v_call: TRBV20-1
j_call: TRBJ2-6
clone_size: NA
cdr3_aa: SARAGGSEANVLT

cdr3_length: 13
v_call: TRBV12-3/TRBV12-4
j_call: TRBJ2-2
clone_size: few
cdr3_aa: ASSFSGLNTGELF

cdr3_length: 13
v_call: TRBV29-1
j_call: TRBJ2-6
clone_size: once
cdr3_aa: SAGMGKTGANVLT

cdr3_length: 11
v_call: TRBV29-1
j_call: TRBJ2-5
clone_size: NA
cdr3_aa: SVAGKYQETQY

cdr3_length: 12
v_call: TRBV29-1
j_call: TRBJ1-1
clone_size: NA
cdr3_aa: SVEGTGADTEAF

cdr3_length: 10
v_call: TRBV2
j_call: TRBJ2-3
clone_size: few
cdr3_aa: ASSGNSRTQY

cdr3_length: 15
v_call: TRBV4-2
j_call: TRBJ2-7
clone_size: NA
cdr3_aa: ASSQGLAGVAPYEQY

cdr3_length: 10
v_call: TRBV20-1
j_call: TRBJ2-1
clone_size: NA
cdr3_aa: SARELGNEQF

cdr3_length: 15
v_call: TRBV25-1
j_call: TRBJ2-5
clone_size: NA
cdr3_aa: ASSEALGGRVGETQY

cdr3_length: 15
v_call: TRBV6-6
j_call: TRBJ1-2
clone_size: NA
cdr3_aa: ASSPYTTGGSDYGYT

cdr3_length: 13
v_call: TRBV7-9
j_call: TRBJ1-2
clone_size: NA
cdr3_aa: ASSSHQGGDYGYT

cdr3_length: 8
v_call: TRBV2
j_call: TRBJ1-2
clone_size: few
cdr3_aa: AEGRYGYT

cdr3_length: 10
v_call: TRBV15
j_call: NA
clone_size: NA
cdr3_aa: ATSRPQNIQY

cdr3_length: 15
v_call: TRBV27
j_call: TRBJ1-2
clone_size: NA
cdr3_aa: ASSHRTGQNYLYGYT

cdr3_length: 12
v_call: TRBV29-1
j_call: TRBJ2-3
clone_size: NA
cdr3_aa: SDLTGGSTDTQY

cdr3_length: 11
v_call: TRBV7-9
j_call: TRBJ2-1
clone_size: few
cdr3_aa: ASSLERRLEQF

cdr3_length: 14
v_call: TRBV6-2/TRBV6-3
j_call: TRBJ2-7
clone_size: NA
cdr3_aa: ASSDPGTRPSYEQY

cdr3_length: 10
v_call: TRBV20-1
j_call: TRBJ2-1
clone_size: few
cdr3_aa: SVDWEYNEQF

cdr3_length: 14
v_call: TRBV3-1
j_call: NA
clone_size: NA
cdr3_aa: ASSSNDRGLSETQY

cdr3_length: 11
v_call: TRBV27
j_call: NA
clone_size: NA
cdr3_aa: ARAGTRSCEQY

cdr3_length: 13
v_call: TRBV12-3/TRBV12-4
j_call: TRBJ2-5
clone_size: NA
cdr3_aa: ASSFSGRYGNEQY

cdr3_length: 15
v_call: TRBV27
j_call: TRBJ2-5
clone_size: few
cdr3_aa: ASSVTPLTGGQETQY

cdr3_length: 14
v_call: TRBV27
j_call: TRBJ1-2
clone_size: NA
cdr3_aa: ASSYNPGAAPYGYT

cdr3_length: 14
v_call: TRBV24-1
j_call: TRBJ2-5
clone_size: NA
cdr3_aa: ATSGGQGAFQETRY

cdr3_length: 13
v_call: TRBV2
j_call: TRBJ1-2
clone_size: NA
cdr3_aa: ARKELETGQKGYT

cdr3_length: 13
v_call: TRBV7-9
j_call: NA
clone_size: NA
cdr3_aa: ASSSTWVWGYEQY

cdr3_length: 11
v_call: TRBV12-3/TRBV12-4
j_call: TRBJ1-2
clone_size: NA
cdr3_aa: ASSEGGASGYT

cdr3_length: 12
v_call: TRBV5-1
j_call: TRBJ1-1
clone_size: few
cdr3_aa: ASSQNDQNTEAF

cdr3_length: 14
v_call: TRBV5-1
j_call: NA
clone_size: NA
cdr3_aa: ASSLEGAGTHNEQY

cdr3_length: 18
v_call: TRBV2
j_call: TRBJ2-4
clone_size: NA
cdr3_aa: ASSEGVGTGGPLAKNIQY

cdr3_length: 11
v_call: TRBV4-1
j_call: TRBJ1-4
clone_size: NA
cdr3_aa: ASRGFTNGKLF

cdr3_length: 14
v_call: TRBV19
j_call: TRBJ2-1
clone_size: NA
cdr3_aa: ASSIRAQSSYNEQF

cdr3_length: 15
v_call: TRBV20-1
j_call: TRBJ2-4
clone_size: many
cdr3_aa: SARDVGGFLAKNIQY

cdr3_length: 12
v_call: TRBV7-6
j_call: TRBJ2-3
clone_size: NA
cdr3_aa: ASSFEKGLDTQY

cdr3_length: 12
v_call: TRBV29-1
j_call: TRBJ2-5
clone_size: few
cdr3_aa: SANLAGGWETQY

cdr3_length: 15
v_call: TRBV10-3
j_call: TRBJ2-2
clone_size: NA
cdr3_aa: AIPADRQGPYTGELF

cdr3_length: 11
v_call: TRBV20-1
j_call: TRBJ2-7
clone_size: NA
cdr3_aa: SASPGDSYEQY

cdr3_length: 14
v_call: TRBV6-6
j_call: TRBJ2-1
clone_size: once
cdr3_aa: ASSYMGPQSGNEQF

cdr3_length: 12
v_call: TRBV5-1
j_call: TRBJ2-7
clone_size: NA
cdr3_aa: ASSFGTGVNEQY

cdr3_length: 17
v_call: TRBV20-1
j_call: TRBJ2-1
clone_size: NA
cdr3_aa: SARVAGGLAGRSYNEQF

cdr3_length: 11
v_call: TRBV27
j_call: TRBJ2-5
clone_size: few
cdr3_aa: ASSRRQALEQY

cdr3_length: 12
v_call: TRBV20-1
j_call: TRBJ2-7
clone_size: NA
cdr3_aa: SASSLGQIYEQY

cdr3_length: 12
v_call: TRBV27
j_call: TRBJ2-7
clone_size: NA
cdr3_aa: VSSRGLLPYEQY

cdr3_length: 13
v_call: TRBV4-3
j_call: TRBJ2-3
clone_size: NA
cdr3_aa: ASSQDDREGDTQY

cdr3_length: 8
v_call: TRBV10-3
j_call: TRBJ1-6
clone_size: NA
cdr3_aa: ATTKRPLH

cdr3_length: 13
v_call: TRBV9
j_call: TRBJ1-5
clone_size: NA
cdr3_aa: ASSSGIPRHQPQH

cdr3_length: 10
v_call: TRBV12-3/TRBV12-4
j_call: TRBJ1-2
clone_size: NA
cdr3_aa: ASPPPQDGYT

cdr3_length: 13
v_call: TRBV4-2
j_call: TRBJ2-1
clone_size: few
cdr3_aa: ASSQEGTSYNEQF

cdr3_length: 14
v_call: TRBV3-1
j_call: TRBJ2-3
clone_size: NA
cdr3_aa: ASSPGQAVGTDTQY

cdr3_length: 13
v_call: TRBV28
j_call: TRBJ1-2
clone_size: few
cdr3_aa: ASSFDWGSNYGYT

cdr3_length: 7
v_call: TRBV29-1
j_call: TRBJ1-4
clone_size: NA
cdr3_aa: SVDEDLF